A selection of T cell receptor beta chains follows, all from one sample in a study of blood T cell repertoires in COVID-19. The table came from immunoSEQ multiplex PCR; TCRdb's copy has only in-frame clones and leaves some out. Among fewer than 200,000 clones listed, 83% were seen once. The source material was PBMCs or T cells enriched from blood (not recorded which). These receptors were collected from a woman in her forties or fifties who had recovered from COVID-19. CDR3s include the opening cysteine and the closing phenylalanine or tryptophan. D genes are given only for firm matches. The size field is filled for only some rows; it gives once, few, many or a size class.

few | NA | TRBJ1-1 | 15 | TRBV7-6 | CASSSAAGFRTEAFF | TGTGCCAGCAGCTCGGCTGCAGGATTTCGGACTGAAGCTTTCTTT
once | NA | TRBJ1-1 | 13 | TRBV18 | CASSPRGRTEAFF | TGTGCCAGCTCACCACGGGGGCGCACTGAAGCTTTCTTT
NA | TRBD1 | TRBJ1-5 | 15 | TRBV28 | CASSPGTGGNQPQHF | TGTGCCAGCAGTCCCGGGACAGGGGGCAATCAGCCCCAGCATTTT
NA | NA | TRBJ1-5 | 17 | TRBV11-2 | CASSLGWTALGNQPQHF | TGTGCCAGCAGCTTAGGCTGGACAGCCTTAGGCAATCAGCCCCAGCATTTT
NA | NA | TRBJ2-5 | 13 | TRBV13 | CASSLSSQETQYF | TGTGCCAGCAGCTTATCCTCCCAAGAGACCCAGTACTTC
few | TRBD1 | TRBJ1-2 | 15 | TRBV7-2 | CASSSRTGSNLGYTF | TGTGCCAGCAGCTCTAGGACAGGGAGTAACTTAGGCTACACCTTC
NA | NA | TRBJ2-1 | 11 | TRBV9 | CASSVTGAQFF | TGTGCCAGCAGCGTAACGGGAGCGCAGTTCTTC
NA | NA | TRBJ2-1 | 16 | TRBV5-3 | CARSPSTKVSYNEQFF | TGTGCCAGAAGCCCTAGTACAAAGGTCTCCTACAATGAGCAGTTCTTC
once | NA | TRBJ2-1 | 15 | TRBV6-1 | CASSEVAGPGDEQFF | TGTGCCAGCAGTGAGGTGGCGGGCCCTGGGGATGAGCAGTTCTTC
few | TRBD1 | TRBJ2-3 | 17 | TRBV5-1 | CASSLGDSAFSTDTQYF | TGCGCCAGCAGCTTGGGGGACAGTGCCTTTAGCACAGATACGCAGTATTTT
few | NA | TRBJ1-5 | 14 | TRBV2 | CASLIYPSGQPQHF | TGTGCCAGCCTTATTTACCCCTCGGGGCAGCCCCAGCATTTT
NA | TRBD1 | TRBJ1-2 | 14 | TRBV28 | CASSLGDRVGGYTF | TGTGCCAGCAGTTTAGGGGACAGGGTTGGAGGCTACACCTTC
NA | NA | TRBJ2-5 | 15 | TRBV28 | CASSTSGFSGGTQYF | TGTGCCAGCAGTACGTCTGGGTTCTCGGGTGGGACCCAGTACTTC
few | NA | TRBJ1-1 | 18 | TRBV4-1 | CASSQAIASKGGNTEAFF | TGCGCCAGCAGCCAAGCCATCGCCTCGAAAGGAGGAAACACTGAAGCTTTCTTT
NA | TRBD1 | TRBJ1-2 | 15 | TRBV27 | CASSLSRTGDFGYTF | TGTGCCAGCAGTTTATCGAGGACAGGGGACTTTGGCTACACCTTC
NA | NA | TRBJ1-1 | 8 | TRBV4-1 | CRRREAFF | TGCAGAAGGAGGGAAGCTTTCTTT
NA | NA | TRBJ1-6 | 18 | TRBV18 | CASSPFPGVSSYNSPLHF | TGTGCCAGCTCACCATTCCCGGGGGTGAGCTCCTATAATTCACCCCTCCACTTT
NA | NA | TRBJ2-1 | 12 | TRBV28 | CASSYSGNEQFF | TGTGCCAGCAGTTACTCAGGGAATGAGCAGTTCTTC
once | NA | TRBJ2-1 | 14 | TRBV2 | CASTSTSSYNEQFF | TGTGCCAGCACTTCAACTAGCTCCTACAATGAGCAGTTCTTC
NA | TRBD1 | TRBJ1-6 | 19 | TRBV7-9 | CASSLVGRQGSSYNSPLHF | TGTGCCAGCAGCTTGGTCGGGAGACAGGGGAGCTCCTATAATTCACCCCTCCACTTT
NA | TRBD2 | TRBJ2-4 | 12 | TRBV11-3 | CASGGVGNIQYF | TGTGCCAGCGGGGGGGTAGGAAACATTCAGTACTTC
once | NA | TRBJ2-3 | 16 | TRBV19 | CASSTTPPGATDTQYF | TGTGCCAGTAGTACTACCCCCCCAGGGGCCACAGATACGCAGTATTTT
NA | TRBD2 | TRBJ2-2 | 17 | TRBV9 | CASSRQKRTSFTGELFF | TGTGCCAGCAGCCGTCAAAAACGGACTAGCTTCACCGGGGAGCTGTTTTTT
NA | TRBD1 | TRBJ2-5 | 11 | TRBV20-1 | CSAGRDRAQYF | TGCAGTGCTGGTCGGGACAGGGCCCAGTACTTC
NA | NA | TRBJ2-3 | 16 | TRBV11-2 | CASRPSGKAGTDTQYF | TGTGCCAGCAGACCCTCAGGCAAAGCGGGCACAGATACGCAGTATTTT
NA | NA | TRBJ1-2 | 15 | TRBV6-5 | CASSYSGQGIYGYTF | TGTGCCAGCAGTTACTCGGGGCAGGGAATATATGGCTACACCTTC
NA | NA | TRBJ2-1 | 13 | TRBV19 | CASRRASYNEQFF | TGTGCCAGTAGACGCGCGAGTTACAATGAGCAGTTCTTC
NA | NA | TRBJ2-5 | 15 | TRBV7-2 | CASSLGSRTQETQYF | TGTGCCAGCAGCTTAGGTAGCAGAACTCAAGAGACCCAGTACTTC
NA | NA | TRBJ1-2 | 18 | TRBV28 | CASSPQRFGPRGDYGYTF | TGTGCCAGCAGTCCTCAGCGATTTGGCCCCCGGGGGGACTATGGCTACACCTTC
NA | NA | TRBJ1-5 | 17 | TRBV7-2 | CASSLGESRISGQPQHF | TGTGCCAGCAGCTTAGGGGAATCCCGGATTAGCGGGCAGCCCCAGCATTTT
NA | TRBD2 | TRBJ2-1 | 15 | TRBV30 | CAWSLGAGEYNEQFF | TGTGCCTGGAGTCTCGGGGCGGGAGAGTACAATGAGCAGTTCTTC
once | TRBD1 | TRBJ1-6 | 14 | TRBV27 | CASIGNRGNSPLHF | TGTGCCAGCATCGGAAACAGGGGAAATTCACCCCTCCACTTT
NA | TRBD2 | TRBJ2-3 | 16 | TRBV5-1 | CASSLGLAGGTDTQYF | TGCGCCAGCAGCTTGGGACTAGCGGGGGGCACAGATACGCAGTATTTT
NA | NA | TRBJ1-2 | 14 | TRBV5-6 | CASSLIGVGRGYTF | TGTGCCAGCAGCTTGATTGGTGTGGGGCGGGGCTACACCTTC
NA | NA | TRBJ2-5 | 14 | TRBV6-5 | CASSRRDTKETQYF | TGTGCCAGCAGTCGTCGGGACACAAAAGAGACCCAGTACTTC
NA | TRBD1 | TRBJ1-2 | 15 | TRBV6-5 | CASSYLTGGGYGYTF | TGTGCCAGCAGTTATTTGACAGGGGGAGGCTATGGCTACACCTTC
NA | NA | TRBJ1-6 | 15 | TRBV9 | CASSPTGGGKSPLHF | TGTGCCAGCAGCCCTACAGGCGGGGGGAAGTCACCCCTCCACTTT
NA | NA | TRBJ1-2 | 16 | TRBV7-8 | CASSSPRGGSYSGYTF | TGTGCCAGCAGCTCGCCCCGAGGGGGAAGCTATTCGGGCTACACCTTC
NA | NA | TRBJ2-6 | 15 | TRBV19 | CASTNLRAGANVLTF | TGTGCCAGTACCAACCTTCGGGCTGGGGCCAACGTCCTGACTTTC